This T cell receptor beta chain was found in a study of blood T cells in healthy people across ages. For the study at large: About one barcoded TCR beta cDNA was captured per two T cells.

The germline V gene has CDR1 DFQATT and CDR2 SNEGSKA (reference sequence). The CDR3 totals 14 residues. Regarding this clonotype: One end of the junction does not line up with germline, which may come from a read error.

Staff drew around 10 milliliters of peripheral blood from each donor. A second PCR, run for roughly 7 to 12 cycles, used a sample-barcoded 5' primer plus a J-beta primer mix. TCRdb recomputed calls from the 5' RACE reads with MiXCR, one row per CDR3 protein. This repertoire shows about 840,000 distinct CDR3 sequences, approximately 32% found once; its top ten account for roughly 10%. The sample was also linked to a second study, of T cells of mothers and their children.

The chain recombines TRBV20-1 with TRBJ2-2; tentatively, D is TRBD1 (6 bases). The sequencing input was blood. This clonotype was sampled from a middle-aged woman in good health. The CDR3 protein is CSATRQANTGERFF. The CDR3 coding sequence is TGCAGTGCTACACGACAGGCCAACACCGGGGAGCGGTTTTTT.